The table lists the clone carrying this TCR beta chain with a count of one. No antigen is known for it. The primer mix had 60 Vbeta and 13 Jbeta primers. Original data processing: An analysis performed later counted 60 million to 90 million unique TCR beta chains (roughly 11 million of them shared). TCRdb keeps only in-frame clones here, not all; method: immunoSEQ multiplex PCR. The V and J calls and clone size are taken from that table; D and trimming were inferred from the DNA. The table records 170,000 or so clones, more than 60% of them present only once. These data belong to a study of cytomegalovirus exposure and HLA in healthy donors. General study points: According to a later analysis, most TCR beta chains associated with CMV appeared HLA-restricted. Most of the TCR beta V segments (in an earlier analysis) were productive either about 87% or about 30% of the time. It emerged from a later analysis that several of the most significant clusters appeared to be linked to common viral pathogens.

V lost 4 bases and J lost 6; bases outside the gene matches: 7. Per germline, CDR1 SGHDT and CDR2 YYEEEE. The CDR3 contains 13 residues. Sequenced material: PBMCs. This TCR was sampled from a woman in her 30s in good health and CMV-seronegative. The rearrangement uses TRBV5-6 and TRBJ2-7, with 7 positions matching TRBD2. Written as DNA, the CDR3 is TGTGCCAGCAGCCCGGCGGGCGGGGGCGAGCAGTACTTC. Its protein product is CASSPAGGGEQYF.